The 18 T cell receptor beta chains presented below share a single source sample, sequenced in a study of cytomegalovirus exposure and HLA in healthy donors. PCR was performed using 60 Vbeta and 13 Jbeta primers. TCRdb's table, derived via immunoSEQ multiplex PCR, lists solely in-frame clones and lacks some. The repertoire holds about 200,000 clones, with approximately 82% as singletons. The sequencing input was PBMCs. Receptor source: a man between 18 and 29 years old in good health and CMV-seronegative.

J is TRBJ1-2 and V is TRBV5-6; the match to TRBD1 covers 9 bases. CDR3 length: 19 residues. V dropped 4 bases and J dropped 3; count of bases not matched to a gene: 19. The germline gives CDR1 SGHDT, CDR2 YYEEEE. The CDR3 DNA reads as TGTGCCAGCAGCGTTGAACCCGGGACAGGGAATTTCGTTCACTATGGCTACACCTTC. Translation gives CASSVEPGTGNFVHYGYTF.

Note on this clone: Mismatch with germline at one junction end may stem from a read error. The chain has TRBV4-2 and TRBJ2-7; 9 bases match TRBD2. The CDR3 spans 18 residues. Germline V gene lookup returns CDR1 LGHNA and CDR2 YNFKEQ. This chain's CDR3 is CASSQDIIRGTSSHEQYF. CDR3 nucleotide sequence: TGTGCCAGCAGCCAAGATATTATTAGAGGGACTAGCTCCCACGAGCAGTACTTC.

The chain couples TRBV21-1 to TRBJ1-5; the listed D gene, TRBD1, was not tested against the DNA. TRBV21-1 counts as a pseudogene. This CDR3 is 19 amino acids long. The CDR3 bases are TGTGCCAGCAGCAAAGCGCCCGGACAGGGTCAGTATAGCAATCAGCCCCAGCATTTT. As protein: CASSKAPGQGQYSNQPQHF.

The CDR3 loop reads CASARTAGVGYTF. The CDR3 bases are TGTGCCAGCGCGAGGACTGCGGGGGTCGGCTACACCTTC. This chain joins TRBV7-3 and TRBJ1-2, with D perhaps matching TRBD1 (5 bases). CDR3 length: 13 amino acids. Trimming removed 8 bases at V and 8 bases at J, with 18 bases between. The germline gives CDR1 SGHTA, CDR2 FQGTGA.

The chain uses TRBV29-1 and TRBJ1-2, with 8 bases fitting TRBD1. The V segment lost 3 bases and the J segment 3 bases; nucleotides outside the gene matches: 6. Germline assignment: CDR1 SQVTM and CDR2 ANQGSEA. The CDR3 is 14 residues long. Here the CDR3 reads CSVESRGLDYGYTF. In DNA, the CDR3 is TGCAGCGTTGAGAGCAGGGGGCTCGACTATGGCTACACCTTC. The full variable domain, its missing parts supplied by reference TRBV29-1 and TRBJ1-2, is SAVISQKPSRDICQRGTSLTIQCQVDSQVTMMFWYRQQPGQSLTLIATANQGSEATYESGFVIDKFPISRPNLTFSTLTVSNMSPEDSSIYLCSVESRGLDYGYTFGSGTRLTVV.

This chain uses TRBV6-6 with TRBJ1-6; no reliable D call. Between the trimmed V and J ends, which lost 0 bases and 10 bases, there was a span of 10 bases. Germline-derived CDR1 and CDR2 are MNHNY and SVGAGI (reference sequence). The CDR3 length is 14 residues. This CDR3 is CASSYSASISPLHF. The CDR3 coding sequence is TGTGCCAGCAGTTACTCTGCCAGTATCTCACCCCTCCACTTT.

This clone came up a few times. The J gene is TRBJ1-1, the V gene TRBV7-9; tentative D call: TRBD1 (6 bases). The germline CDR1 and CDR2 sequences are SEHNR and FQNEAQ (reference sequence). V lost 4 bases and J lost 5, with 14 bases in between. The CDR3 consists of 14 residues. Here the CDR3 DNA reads TGTGCCAGCAGCTCTATGACAGGTCAAACTGAAGCTTTCTTT. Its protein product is CASSSMTGQTEAFF.

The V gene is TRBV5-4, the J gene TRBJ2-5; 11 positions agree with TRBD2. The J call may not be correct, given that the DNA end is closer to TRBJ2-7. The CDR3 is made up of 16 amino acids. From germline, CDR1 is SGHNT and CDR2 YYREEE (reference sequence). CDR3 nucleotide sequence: TGTGCCAGCAGCTTGGATGGGACTAGCGGACACTACGAGCAGTACTTC. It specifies CASSLDGTSGHYEQYF.

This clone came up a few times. CDR3 sequence: CAGRLAGAYEQYF. The CDR3 DNA is TGTGCCGGCCGACTAGCGGGAGCCTACGAGCAGTACTTC. The chain carries TRBV6-5 and TRBJ2-7, with TRBD2 identical over 12 bases. Germline-derived CDR1 and CDR2 are MNHEY and SVGAGI. J gave up 2 bases and V 11 bases, and 4 bases lay outside the gene matches. The CDR3 length is 13 residues.

The CDR3 DNA reads TGTGCCAGCAGAGGACTGATGAACACTGAAGCTTTCTTT. Residues: CASRGLMNTEAFF. V is TRBV6-5 and J is TRBJ1-1, with D hard to call. The CDR3 is 13 amino acids. V lost 6 bases and J lost 0, with 8 bases in between. Germline V lookup: CDR1 MNHEY, CDR2 SVGAGI.

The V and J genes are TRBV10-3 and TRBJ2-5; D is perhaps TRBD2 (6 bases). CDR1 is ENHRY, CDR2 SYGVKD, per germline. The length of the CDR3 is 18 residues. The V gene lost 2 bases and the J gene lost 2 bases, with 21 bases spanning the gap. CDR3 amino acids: CAISEGLGGKVLQETQYF. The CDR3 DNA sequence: TGTGCCATCAGTGAGGGACTGGGGGGAAAAGTCCTTCAAGAGACCCAGTACTTC.

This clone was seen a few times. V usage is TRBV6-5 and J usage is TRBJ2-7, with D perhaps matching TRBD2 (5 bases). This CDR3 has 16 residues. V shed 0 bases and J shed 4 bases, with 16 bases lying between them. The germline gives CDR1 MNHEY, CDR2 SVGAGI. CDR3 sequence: CASSYSMVGSVYEQYF. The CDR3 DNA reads TGTGCCAGCAGTTACTCGATGGTCGGTAGCGTATACGAGCAGTACTTC.

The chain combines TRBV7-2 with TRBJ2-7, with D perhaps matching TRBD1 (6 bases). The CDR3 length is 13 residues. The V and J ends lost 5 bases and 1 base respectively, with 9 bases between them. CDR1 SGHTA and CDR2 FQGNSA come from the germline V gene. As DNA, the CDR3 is TGTGCCAGCAGCCCCGGACAGTCCTACGAGCAGTACTTC. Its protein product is CASSPGQSYEQYF.

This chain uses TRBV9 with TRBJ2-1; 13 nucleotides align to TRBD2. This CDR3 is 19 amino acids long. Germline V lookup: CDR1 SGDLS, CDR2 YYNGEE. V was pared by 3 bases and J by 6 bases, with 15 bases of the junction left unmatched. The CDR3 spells CASSARSGLAGSVSNEQFF. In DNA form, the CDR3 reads TGTGCCAGCAGCGCCCGATCGGGACTAGCGGGAAGTGTTAGCAATGAGCAGTTCTTC.

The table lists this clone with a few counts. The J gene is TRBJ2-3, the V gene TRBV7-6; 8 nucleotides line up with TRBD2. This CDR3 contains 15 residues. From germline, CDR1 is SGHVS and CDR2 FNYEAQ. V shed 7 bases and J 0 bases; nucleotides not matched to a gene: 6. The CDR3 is CASKVTSGSTDTQYF. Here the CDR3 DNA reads TGTGCCAGCAAAGTAACTAGCGGCAGCACAGATACGCAGTATTTT.

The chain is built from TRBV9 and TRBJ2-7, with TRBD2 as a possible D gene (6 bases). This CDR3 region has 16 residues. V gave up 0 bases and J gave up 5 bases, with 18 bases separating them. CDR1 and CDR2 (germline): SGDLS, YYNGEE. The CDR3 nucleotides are TGTGCCAGCAGCGTAGAGCCAGGCGCTCGGGGGAACGAGCAGTACTTC. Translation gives CASSVEPGARGNEQYF.

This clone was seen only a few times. CDR3 sequence: CASTQGATEKLFF. CDR3 nucleotide sequence: TGTGCCAGCACCCAGGGGGCCACTGAAAAACTGTTTTTT. The V call is TRBV25-1, the J call TRBJ1-4; 8 bases agree with TRBD1. This CDR3 is 13 amino acids long. CDR1 and CDR2 (germline): MGHDK, SYGVNS. Trimming cost V 7 bases and J 7 bases; bases outside gene matches: 5.

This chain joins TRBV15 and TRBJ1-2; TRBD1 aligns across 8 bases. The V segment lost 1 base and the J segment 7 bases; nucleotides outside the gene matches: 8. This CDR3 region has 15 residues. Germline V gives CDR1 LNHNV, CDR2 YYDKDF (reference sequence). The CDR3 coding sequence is TGTGCCACCAGCAGAGTTCGCCAGGGGGCTTCTGGCTACACCTTC. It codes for CATSRVRQGASGYTF.